A single sample gave rise to the 18 T cell receptor beta chains below, sequenced in a study of cytomegalovirus exposure and HLA in healthy donors. The study ran its PCR with 60 Vbeta and 13 Jbeta primers. Clones were read by immunoSEQ multiplex PCR, and TCRdb kept only the in-frame ones, dropping some. Among 85,000 to 100,000 clones listed, roughly 76% were seen once. What was sequenced was PBMCs. The source is a human donor in good health.

The rearrangement joins TRBV5-6 to TRBJ2-3; D may be TRBD2 (5 bases). Germline V gene lookup returns CDR1 SGHDT and CDR2 YYEEEE. V lost 2 bases, J lost 0 bases, and 10 bases lay in between. CDR3 length equals 15 residues. CDR3 residues: CASSLYTRSTDTQYF. In DNA form, the CDR3 reads TGTGCCAGCAGCTTATATACTAGGAGCACAGATACGCAGTATTTT.

The table lists this clone with a few counts. The chain combines TRBV10-3 with TRBJ1-1; the match to TRBD1 covers 8 bases. Germline values: CDR1 ENHRY, CDR2 SYGVKD. The CDR3 extends over 12 amino acids. J gave up 1 base and V 9 bases, and 1 base lay outside the gene matches. CDR3 region: CAIGTGNTEAFF. In DNA, the CDR3 is TGTGCCATTGGGACAGGGAACACTGAAGCTTTCTTT.

The chain links TRBV30 to TRBJ1-2; D perhaps matches TRBD1 (5 bases). The CDR3 loop spans 15 amino acids. The ends were cut back, 0 bases at V and 2 bases at J, with 13 bases in the middle. Germline V CDR1 and CDR2: GTSNPN, SVGIG (reference sequence). CDR3 in amino acids: CAWSVAGMANYGYTF. The CDR3 DNA reads as TGTGCCTGGAGTGTTGCAGGGATGGCCAACTATGGCTACACCTTC.

This rearrangement joins TRBV29-1 to TRBJ1-1, with D perhaps TRBD1 (6 bases). Germline loops: CDR1 SQVTM, CDR2 ANQGSEA. This CDR3 is built from 12 residues. V lost 6 bases, J lost 1 base, and 9 bases lay in between. The CDR3, as DNA: TGCAGCGTCGACAGGAAGAACACTGAAGCTTTCTTT. It yields the protein CSVDRKNTEAFF.

The chain is built from TRBV11-3 and TRBJ2-5; possible D gene TRBD1, 6 bases. This CDR3 is 13 amino acids long. CDR1 and CDR2 (germline): SGHNT, YENEEA. The V end lost 0 bases, the J end lost 7 bases, and 9 bases lay between the germline ends. CDR3 sequence reads: CASSLEGAGTQYF. CDR3 nucleotide sequence: TGTGCCAGCAGCTTAGAGGGGGCGGGGACCCAGTACTTC.

Comment on this clone: This sample also contains other DNA sequences that code for the same CDR3. The chain links TRBV30 to TRBJ2-1; 11 bases are a match to TRBD2. The CDR3 is 15 residues long. V lost 3 bases, J lost 4 bases, and 5 bases stayed unmatched. CDR1 and CDR2 from the germline V gene are GTSNPN and SVGIG (reference sequence). The CDR3 bases are TGTGCCTGGAGGGGGGGGACTAGCGGTTACAATGAGCAGTTCTTC. Protein: CAWRGGTSGYNEQFF.

The genes are TRBV7-9 and TRBJ2-7; the match to TRBD1 covers 8 bases. From germline, CDR1 is SEHNR and CDR2 FQNEAQ (reference sequence). The CDR3 covers 16 residues. V lost 4 bases to trimming and J lost 3 bases; unmatched junction nucleotides: 11. DNA of the CDR3: TGTGCCAGCAGCTCAGGTGGGGGGACAGGACTCTACGAGCAGTACTTC. This gives the protein CASSSGGGTGLYEQYF.

This clone was detected only once. This chain connects TRBV2 to TRBJ1-2, with 9 nucleotides matching TRBD1. V was pared by 4 bases and J by 7 bases, with 7 bases of the junction left unmatched. The CDR3 contains 14 residues. The germline V gene encodes CDR1 SNHLY and CDR2 FYNNEI. The CDR3 sequence: CASSGRTGACGYTF. CDR3 coding DNA: TGTGCCAGCAGTGGACGGACAGGGGCGTGTGGCTACACCTTC.

This chain uses TRBV6-6 with TRBJ1-1; D is possibly TRBD1 (5 bases). V dropped 6 bases and J dropped 6 bases, with 14 bases sitting between them. The CDR3 is 13 residues long. Germline assignment: CDR1 MNHNY and CDR2 SVGAGI (reference sequence). CDR3 amino acids: CASRAGTVSEAFF. CDR3 bases: TGTGCCAGCAGGGCCGGGACTGTGTCTGAAGCTTTCTTT.

This chain links TRBV7-9 with TRBJ1-1; D ambiguous. The CDR3 consists of 17 residues. CDR1 is SEHNR and CDR2 is FQNEAQ in the germline V gene (reference sequence). The V end was cut by 7 bases, the J end by 3 bases, with 24 bases between. Here the CDR3 DNA reads TGTGCCAGCACCACTAGTAGGGTGGTCACGGAGGACACTGAAGCTTTCTTT. This translates into CASTTSRVVTEDTEAFF. Variable domain in full (rest from reference TRBV7-9 and TRBJ1-1): DTGVSQNPRHKITKRGQNVTFRCDPISEHNRLYWYRQTLGQGPEFLTYFQNEAQLEKSRLLSDRFSAERPKGSFSTLEIQRTEQGDSAMYLCASTTSRVVTEDTEAFFGQGTRLTVV.

The chain is built from TRBV4-1 and TRBJ1-5; 7 positions agree with TRBD1. Germline V gene lookup returns CDR1 MGHRA and CDR2 YSYEKL. V lost 0 bases to trimming and J lost 7 bases; unmatched junction nucleotides: 6. CDR3 length: 15 amino acids. The CDR3 DNA reads TGCGCCAGCAGCCAAGAAGCGACAGGGCGACAGCCCCAGCATTTT. Translated: CASSQEATGRQPQHF.

The rearrangement uses TRBV5-3 and TRBJ1-5; weak D call: TRBD1 (6 bases). TRBV5-3 is identified as an open reading frame with a role that is uncertain. Trimming left V 3 bases short and J 5 bases short, with 18 bases between. This CDR3 has 16 residues. The CDR3 DNA reads as TGTGCCAGAAGCTATAAAATAGGACAGATCCATCAGCCCCAGCATTTT. This translates into CARSYKIGQIHQPQHF.

This clone was counted between two and nine times. Here the CDR3 reads CASRRTDYGYTF. Written as DNA, the CDR3 is TGTGCCAGCAGGCGGACAGACTATGGCTACACCTTC. V gene TRBV6-1 combines with J gene TRBJ1-2, with D possibly being TRBD1 (6 bases). V lost 6 bases and J 3 bases, leaving 8 bases between the germline ends. This CDR3 comprises 12 residues. Per the germline V gene, CDR1 is MNHNS and CDR2 is SASEGT.

The V and J genes are TRBV19 and TRBJ1-1, with 11 bases that match TRBD1. V was pared by 7 bases and J by 3 bases, with 4 bases of the junction left unmatched. Germline V gene sequence: CDR1 LNHDA, CDR2 SQIVND (reference sequence). CDR3 length equals 14 residues. The CDR3 DNA sequence: TGTGCCAGTACCTCGGACAGGGGGCACACTGAAGCTTTCTTT. Translating it yields CASTSDRGHTEAFF.

The V call is TRBV18, the J call TRBJ2-1; TRBD1 agrees at 7 bases. Trimming removed 10 bases from V and 0 bases from J; junction bases left unmatched: 3. Germline V CDR1 and CDR2: KGHSH, LQKENI. The CDR3 is 13 amino acids. The CDR3 protein is CATAGGSYNEQFF. In nucleotides, the CDR3 is TGTGCCACCGCAGGGGGCTCCTACAATGAGCAGTTCTTC. The full variable domain, completed using reference TRBV18 and TRBJ2-1, is NAGVMQNPRHLVRRRGQEARLRCSPMKGHSHVYWYRQLPEEGLKFMVYLQKENIIDESGMPKERFSAEFPKEGPSILRIQQVVRGDSAAYFCATAGGSYNEQFFGPGTRLTVL.

This clone was observed once. This rearrangement joins TRBV7-9 to TRBJ2-3, with TRBD2 matching over 10 bases. CDR1 SEHNR and CDR2 FQNEAQ come from the germline V gene (reference sequence). The V gene end was trimmed by 6 bases and the J gene end by 3 bases; junction bases not matched to a gene: 6. The CDR3 consists of 15 residues. CDR3 loop: CASSRSGGATDTQYF. CDR3 in DNA: TGTGCCAGCAGTCGAAGCGGGGGGGCGACAGATACGCAGTATTTT.

This chain links TRBV30 with TRBJ1-2; perhaps TRBD1 as D (6 bases). CDR3 length: 13 residues. The V gene's germline CDR1 is GTSNPN and CDR2 SVGIG (reference sequence). The ends were cut back, 2 bases at V and 4 bases at J, with 11 bases in the middle. The CDR3 loop is CAWSPGTLYGYTF. The CDR3 coding sequence is TGTGCCTGGAGTCCCGGGACACTCTATGGCTACACCTTC.

Only one count was recorded for this clone. The chain combines TRBV11-2 with TRBJ1-1; maybe TRBD1 (6 bases). The CDR3 runs to 11 residues. V dropped 3 bases and J dropped 11 bases, with 10 bases sitting between them. In germline, CDR1 is SGHAT, CDR2 FQNNGV. The CDR3 nucleotides are TGTGCCAGCAGCTTGGACAGCCGCGCTTTCTTT. Its protein product is CASSLDSRAFF.